Included here is one TCR beta chain sequence, with context. This record belongs to a study of blood T cell repertoires in COVID-19. V was shortened by 5 bases and J by 2 bases, with 12 bases between the two germline ends. Germline values: CDR1 SGHNT, CDR2 YENEEA. This CDR3 contains 14 residues. Only in-frame clones appear in the TCRdb table, and some are missing; sequencing was by immunoSEQ multiplex PCR. This sample yields about 240,000 clones, of which approximately 83% are seen a single time; about 3.3% belongs to the top ten. Sequenced sample: PBMCs or T cells enriched from blood (not recorded which). V usage is TRBV11-3 and J usage is TRBJ2-5; tentative D call: TRBD1 (6 bases). This receptor was identified in a woman aged 40 to 55 with acute COVID-19. CDR3 sequence: CASSIRDNQETQYF. CDR3 nucleotide sequence: TGTGCCAGCAGCATCCGGGACAATCAAGAGACCCAGTACTTC.